This T cell receptor (beta chain) was recovered during a study of molecular identifiers for immune sequencing clone quantification. Sorting isolated naive CD8 T cells as CD8+CD4-CCR7+CD45RA+ events. CDR1 is LNHDA and CDR2 is SQIVND in the germline V gene (reference sequence). V shed 2 bases and J shed 7 bases, with 9 bases lying between them. CDR3 size: 13 residues. In its sample, this clonotype was seen a few times. Its target is unknown. Bulk TCR library preparation followed previously described methods with listed TCR primers. TCRdb used MiXCR to reprocess the PCR reads, holding one entry per CDR3 protein. The sample has 85,000 to 100,000 distinct CDR3 sequences; approximately 25% are singletons. Overall study results and limits: Clones above 20 RNA copies contained over 98% of effector molecules but under 1% of naive ones.

The gene calls are TRBV19 and TRBJ1-5; D gene ambiguous. What was sequenced was naive CD8+ T cells from blood, with Jurkat cell RNA spiked in. Indicated subset: FACS-sorted CD8+CD4-CCR7+CD45RA+ naive T cells. This TCR was sampled from a human donor in good health. Some libraries in this study had Jurkat cell RNA spiked in. In DNA form, the CDR3 reads TGTGCCAGTAGTATATTAGGCGGCCAGCCCCAGCATTTT. The encoded protein is CASSILGGQPQHF.